The 26 T cell receptor beta chains below were found in one sample sequenced in a study of T cells in Graves' hyperthyroidism and ophthalmopathy. Regions amplified from RNA transcripts were the TCR beta CDR3 regions. During a first-round RT-PCR of the TCR CDR3, the HTBI primer set was used. TCRdb redid the calling of the multiplex PCR reads with MiXCR, one entry per CDR3 protein. The data show 300,000 to 350,000 distinct CDR3 sequences, roughly 17% seen once. The sequenced sample consisted of blood. The receptors derive from a young man with Graves' hyperthyroidism.

This clonotype appeared many times. The V call is TRBV20-1, the J call TRBJ2-7, with D perhaps TRBD2 (7 bases). This CDR3 region has 14 residues. Trimming removed 2 bases from V and 0 bases from J, with 11 bases in between. The germline V gene has CDR1 DFQATT and CDR2 SNEGSKA (reference sequence). The chain's CDR3 is CSARRGGSSYEQYF. CDR3 nucleotide sequence: TGCAGTGCTAGAAGGGGGGGGTCCTCCTACGAGCAGTACTTC.

This clonotype was seen at least ten times. CDR3 residues: CAWSGWGRTGELFF. The CDR3 DNA reads TGTGCCTGGAGTGGCTGGGGGAGAACCGGGGAGCTGTTTTTT. The chain recombines TRBV30 with TRBJ2-2, with D perhaps being TRBD1 or TRBD2 (5 bases each). Germline CDR1 reads GTSNPN; CDR2 reads SVGIG (reference sequence). This CDR3 is 14 amino acids long. V was trimmed by 1 base and J by 5 bases, leaving 11 bases between them. Based on the CDR3 plus reference TRBV30 and TRBJ2-2, the full variable domain is SQTIHQWPATLVQPVGSPLSLECTVEGTSNPNLYWYRQAAGRGLQLLFYSVGIGQISSEVPQNLSASRPQDRQFILSSKKLLLSDSGFYLCAWSGWGRTGELFFGEGSRLTVL.

This clonotype has a count of ten or more. The V gene is TRBV9, the J gene TRBJ1-2, with TRBD1 matching over 7 bases. J was trimmed by 4 bases and V by 4 bases; bases with no gene match: 7. CDR1 and CDR2 from the germline V gene are SGDLS and YYNGEE. The CDR3 extends over 14 amino acids. The CDR3 DNA is TGTGCCAGCAGCCTCGACAGGGACGGCTATGGCTACACCTTC. Protein product: CASSLDRDGYGYTF.

Ten or more counts support this clonotype. J is TRBJ2-7 and V is TRBV11-2, with unresolved D. V lost 6 bases, J lost 6 bases, and 12 bases lay in between. Germline V gives CDR1 SGHAT, CDR2 FQNNGV. The CDR3 is made up of 12 amino acids. CDR3 bases: TGTGCCAGCAGTCAGACCCCATCCGAGCAGTACTTC. Encoded protein: CASSQTPSEQYF. Full variable domain (remainder filled in from reference TRBV11-2 and TRBJ2-7): EAGVAQSPRYKIIEKRQSVAFWCNPISGHATLYWYQQILGQGPKLLIQFQNNGVVDDSQLPKDRFSAERLKGVDSTLKIQPAKLEDSAVYLCASSQTPSEQYFGPGTRLTVT.

This clonotype was seen many times. The chain couples TRBV2 to TRBJ2-3; a possible D gene is TRBD1 (6 bases). Germline V gene data show CDR1 as SNHLY and CDR2 as FYNNEI. CDR3 size: 15 residues. The V and J ends lost 5 bases and 1 base respectively, with 13 bases between them. The CDR3 DNA sequence: TGTGCCAGCAGTAAACAGGGAAGTCGCACAGATACGCAGTATTTT. This gives the protein CASSKQGSRTDTQYF.

Of note for this clonotype: This may come from a read error, since a much larger clone is one base off. The V gene is TRBV2, the J gene TRBJ1-5; perhaps TRBD1 as D (5 bases). Trimming left V 10 bases short and J 0 bases short, with 10 bases between. This CDR3 is built from 13 residues. CDR1 and CDR2 from the germline V gene are SNHLY and FYNNEI. The CDR3 loop is CAIGTGSNQPQHF. CDR3 coding DNA: TGTGCCATCGGGACGGGTAGCAATCAGCCCCAGCATTTT.

This clonotype showed up many times. J is TRBJ2-3 and V is TRBV5-1; 8 nucleotides align to TRBD1. The junction had 7 bases not matched to a gene; V was cut back by 4 bases and J by 3 bases. CDR3 length: 15 amino acids. Germline CDR1 is SGHRS and CDR2 is YFSETQ. CDR3 sequence (DNA): TGCGCCAGCAGCGGACGGACAGGGCGGACAGATACGCAGTATTTT. It yields the protein CASSGRTGRTDTQYF.

This clonotype was detected only a few times. The V and J genes are TRBV6-2 or TRBV6-3 and TRBJ2-3, with D perhaps given as TRBD1 or TRBD2 (5 bases each). The V and J ends lost 7 bases and 3 bases respectively, with 17 bases between them. The CDR3 length is 15 residues. Per germline, CDR1 MNHEY and CDR2 SVGEGT. The CDR3 sequence is CASTFRDGLTDTQYF. The CDR3 DNA reads as TGTGCCAGCACTTTCCGGGACGGACTTACAGATACGCAGTATTTT.

This chain connects TRBV4-2 to TRBJ1-3, with D possibly TRBD1 on 5 matching bases. CDR3 length equals 19 residues. Trimming stripped 4 bases from V and 1 base from J, with 23 bases between. Germline V gene data show CDR1 as LGHNA and CDR2 as YNFKEQ. CDR3 region: CASSRTGTGIRTSGNTIYF. The CDR3 region has the DNA TGTGCCAGCAGCCGAACCGGGACGGGTATCCGGACTTCTGGAAACACCATATATTTT.

This chain connects TRBV4-2 to TRBJ2-2, with TRBD2 identical over 14 bases. The CDR3 covers 19 residues. Germline values: CDR1 LGHNA, CDR2 YNFKEQ. V shed 0 bases and J 4 bases; nucleotides not matched to a gene: 7. The CDR3 DNA is TGTGCCAGCAGCCAAGAACCGGGACTAGCGGGAGTAGTCACCGGGGAGCTGTTTTTT. Encoded protein: CASSQEPGLAGVVTGELFF.

Ten or more counts support this clonotype. The rearrangement joins TRBV11-2 to TRBJ2-7, with TRBD2 matching 10 bases. This CDR3 is 16 amino acids long. The trim removed 2 bases at V and 3 bases at J, leaving 7 bases unmatched. CDR1 is SGHAT, CDR2 FQNNGV, per germline. CDR3 amino acids: CASSLRGGLADYEQYF. The CDR3 DNA is TGTGCCAGCAGCTTAAGGGGAGGACTAGCGGACTACGAGCAGTACTTC.

This clonotype has a handful of counts. This chain uses TRBV10-3 with TRBJ1-3, with 9 nucleotides matching TRBD1. Unmatched junction bases numbered 10, after V lost 6 bases and J lost 4 bases. The CDR3 sequence is 16 residues long. The germline gives CDR1 ENHRY, CDR2 SYGVKD. CDR3 nucleotide sequence: TGTGCCATCAGGAGCATGGACAGGGGATCAGGAAACACCATATATTTT. This sequence encodes CAIRSMDRGSGNTIYF.

The chain uses TRBV20-1 and TRBJ2-2; the match to TRBD2 covers 12 bases. Germline V gene sequence: CDR1 DFQATT, CDR2 SNEGSKA (reference sequence). J lost 4 bases, V lost 3 bases, and 12 bases had no gene match. This CDR3 has 18 amino acids. The CDR3 is CSASRRKLAGGPTGELFF. The DNA of the CDR3 is TGCAGTGCTAGTAGACGGAAACTAGCGGGAGGCCCCACCGGGGAGCTGTTTTTT.

This chain joins TRBV7-9 and TRBJ2-5; D is perhaps TRBD1 (5 bases). Germline CDR1 reads SEHNR; CDR2 reads FQNEAQ (reference sequence). This CDR3 has 15 amino acids. V lost 5 bases, J lost 5 bases, and 18 bases lay in between. For the CDR3, the DNA is TGTGCCAGCAGCCTCCTACAGGCACCTCTGGAGACCCAGTACTTC. Its translation: CASSLLQAPLETQYF.

This clonotype has ten or more counts. CDR3 region: CASSPLNQGTYEQYF. The CDR3 DNA follows: TGTGCCAGCAGCCCTTTAAATCAGGGAACCTACGAGCAGTACTTC. The chain combines TRBV7-9 with TRBJ2-7; D perhaps matches TRBD1 (5 bases). This CDR3 comprises 15 residues. CDR1 and CDR2 from the germline V gene are SEHNR and FQNEAQ (reference sequence). The ends were cut back, 5 bases at V and 2 bases at J, with 16 bases in the middle.

The sample holds many counts of this clonotype. The chain has TRBV28 and TRBJ1-3; D is unclear. The germline V gene encodes CDR1 MDHEN and CDR2 SYDVKM. CDR3 length equals 17 residues. V was cut by 1 base and J by 2 bases, with 15 bases left in between. This chain's CDR3 is CASSLYVGGLAGNTIYF. CDR3 in DNA: TGTGCCAGCAGTTTATACGTGGGAGGATTAGCTGGAAACACCATATATTTT.

This clonotype came up a few times. This may be a read error: a much more frequent sequence differs by one nucleotide. The J gene is TRBJ2-1, the V gene TRBV11-1; 14 bases map to TRBD2. Germline CDR1 SGHAT, CDR2 FQDESV (reference sequence). The CDR3 loop spans 17 amino acids. The DNA of the CDR3 is TGTGCCAGCAGCTCCAGACTAGCGGGAGGGCCCTACGATGAGCAGTTCTTC. Protein product: CASSSRLAGGPYDEQFF.

Ten or more counts support this clonotype. The V and J genes are TRBV20-1 and TRBJ1-4; TRBD1 agrees at 8 bases. This CDR3 contains 14 residues. With V trimmed by 0 bases and J by 8 bases, 5 bases remained unmatched. Germline CDR1 and CDR2: DFQATT and SNEGSKA (reference sequence). This CDR3 is CSARDLDRGEKLFF. The CDR3 DNA follows: TGCAGTGCTAGAGACCTAGACAGGGGAGAAAAACTGTTTTTT.

This clonotype was seen at least ten times. The chain uses TRBV30 and TRBJ2-5; the D gene is possibly TRBD2 (7 bases). The CDR3 length is 13 residues. V was trimmed by 1 base and J by 4 bases, leaving 10 bases between them. Germline CDR1 and CDR2: GTSNPN and SVGIG (reference sequence). The CDR3, as DNA: TGTGCCTGGAGTGAGGGAGGGGGAGAGACCCAGTACTTC. Its protein product is CAWSEGGGETQYF.

The chain has TRBV30 and TRBJ2-3; TRBD2 might be the D (7 bases). The CDR3 is 15 amino acids. V gave up 2 bases and J gave up 1 base, with 13 bases separating them. Germline values: CDR1 GTSNPN, CDR2 SVGIG (reference sequence). The CDR3 coding sequence is TGTGCCTGGAGTAGGGGGGGGCCCCGCACAGATACGCAGTATTTT. The encoded protein is CAWSRGGPRTDTQYF.

This clonotype was counted ten times or more. The V gene is TRBV5-1, the J gene TRBJ2-7; unclear D gene. Germline values: CDR1 SGHRS, CDR2 YFSETQ. The CDR3 totals 12 residues. Trimming shortened V by 0 bases and J by 4 bases, and 5 bases separated the two germline ends. The CDR3 bases are TGCGCCAGCAGCTTGGGTAATTACGAGCAGTACTTC. This codes for CASSLGNYEQYF.

This clonotype was seen more than once but under ten times. This chain links TRBV19 with TRBJ1-6; unclear D gene. The CDR3 covers 14 residues. With 3 bases removed from V and 12 bases from J, the gap between germline ends came to 15 bases. The germline V gene encodes CDR1 LNHDA and CDR2 SQIVND (reference sequence). The CDR3 is CASSMSSEEGPLHF. The CDR3 nucleotides read TGTGCCAGTAGTATGTCGTCCGAGGAGGGACCCCTCCACTTT. Supplemented by reference TRBV19 and TRBJ1-6, the full variable domain reads DGGITQSPKYLFRKEGQNVTLSCEQNLNHDAMYWYRQDPGQGLRLIYYSQIVNDFQKGDIAEGYSVSREKKESFPLTVTSAQKNPTAFYLCASSMSSEEGPLHFGNGTRLTVT.

This clonotype has a count of ten or more. The chain recombines TRBV5-1 with TRBJ2-5; tentatively, D is TRBD1 (6 bases). Germline assignment: CDR1 SGHRS and CDR2 YFSETQ. The CDR3 is made up of 13 amino acids. V was shortened by 4 bases and J by 0 bases, with 7 bases between the two germline ends. The CDR3 nucleotides are TGCGCCAGCAGCCGACAGGACCAAGAGACCCAGTACTTC. Translating it yields CASSRQDQETQYF.

The chain is built from TRBV4-3 and TRBJ1-2, with a possible D match to TRBD1 (6 bases). This CDR3 comprises 15 residues. Trimming took 1 base from V and 2 from J, leaving 11 bases between them. Germline assignment: CDR1 LGHNA and CDR2 YSLEER. The CDR3 reads CASSQASQGNYGYTF. In nucleotides, the CDR3 is TGCGCCAGCAGCCAAGCGTCCCAGGGGAACTATGGCTACACCTTC.

This clonotype was seen a few times. The J gene is TRBJ2-7, the V gene TRBV4-1; the match to TRBD2 covers 9 bases. V lost 1 base to trimming and J lost 3 bases; unmatched junction nucleotides: 7. Germline CDR1 reads MGHRA; CDR2 reads YSYEKL. This CDR3 contains 16 residues. CDR3 sequence (DNA): TGCGCCAGCAGCCAAGCCTTCCTAGCGGGGCTCTACGAGCAGTACTTC. The encoded protein is CASSQAFLAGLYEQYF.

This clonotype occurred many times. The genes are TRBV12-3 or TRBV12-4 and TRBJ2-3; the D is unclear. This CDR3 has 16 residues. Trimming took 6 bases from V and 4 from J, leaving 20 bases between them. The CDR3 nucleotides read TGTGCCAGCAGCTTGGAAGGACCCCGAGCTGCAGATACGCAGTATTTT. Protein sequence: CASSLEGPRAADTQYF.